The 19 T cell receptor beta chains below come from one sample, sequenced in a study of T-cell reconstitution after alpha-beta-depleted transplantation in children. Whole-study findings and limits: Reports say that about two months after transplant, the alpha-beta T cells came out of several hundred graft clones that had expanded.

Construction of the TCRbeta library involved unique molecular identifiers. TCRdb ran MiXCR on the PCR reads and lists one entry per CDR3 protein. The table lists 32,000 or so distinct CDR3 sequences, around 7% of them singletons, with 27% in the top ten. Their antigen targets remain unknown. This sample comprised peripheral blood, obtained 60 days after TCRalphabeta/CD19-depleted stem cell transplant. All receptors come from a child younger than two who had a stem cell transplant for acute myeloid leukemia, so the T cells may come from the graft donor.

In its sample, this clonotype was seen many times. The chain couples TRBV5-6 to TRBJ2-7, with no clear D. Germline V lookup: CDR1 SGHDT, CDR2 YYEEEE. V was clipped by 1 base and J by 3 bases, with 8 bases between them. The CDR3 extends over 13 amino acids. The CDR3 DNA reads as TGTGCCAGCAGCTTGACGAGAATCTACGAGCAGTACTTC. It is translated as CASSLTRIYEQYF.

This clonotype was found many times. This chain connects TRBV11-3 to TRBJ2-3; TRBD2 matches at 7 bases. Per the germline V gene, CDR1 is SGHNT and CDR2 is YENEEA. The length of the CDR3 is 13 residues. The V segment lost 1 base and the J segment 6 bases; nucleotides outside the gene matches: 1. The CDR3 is CASSLVGGDTQYF. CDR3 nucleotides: TGTGCCAGCAGCTTAGTCGGGGGGGATACGCAGTATTTT.

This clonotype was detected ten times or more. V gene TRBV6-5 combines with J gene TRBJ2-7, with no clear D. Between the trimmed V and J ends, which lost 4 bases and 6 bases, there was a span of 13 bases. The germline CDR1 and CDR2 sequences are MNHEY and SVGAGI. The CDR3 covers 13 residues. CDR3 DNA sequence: TGTGCCAGCAGTTCCTTCCGAGTAGGCGAGCAGTACTTC. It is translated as CASSSFRVGEQYF.

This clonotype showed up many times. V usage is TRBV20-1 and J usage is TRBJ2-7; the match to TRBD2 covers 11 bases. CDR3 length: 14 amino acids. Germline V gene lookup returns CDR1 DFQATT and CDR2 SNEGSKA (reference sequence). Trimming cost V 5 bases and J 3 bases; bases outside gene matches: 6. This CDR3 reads CSAEGLADYYEQYF. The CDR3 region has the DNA TGCAGTGCTGAGGGACTAGCGGATTACTACGAGCAGTACTTC.

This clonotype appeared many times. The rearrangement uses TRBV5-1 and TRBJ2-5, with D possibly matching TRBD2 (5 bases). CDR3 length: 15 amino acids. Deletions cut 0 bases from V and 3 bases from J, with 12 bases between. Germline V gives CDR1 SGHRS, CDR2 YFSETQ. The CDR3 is CASSLDGRDEETQYF. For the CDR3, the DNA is TGCGCCAGCAGCTTGGATGGCCGGGATGAAGAGACCCAGTACTTC.

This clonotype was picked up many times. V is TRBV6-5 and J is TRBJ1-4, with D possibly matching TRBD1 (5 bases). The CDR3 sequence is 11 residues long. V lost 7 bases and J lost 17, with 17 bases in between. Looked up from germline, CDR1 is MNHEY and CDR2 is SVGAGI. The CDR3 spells CASTSPGPGFF. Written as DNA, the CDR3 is TGTGCCAGCACCTCTCCGGGACCTGGATTTTTT.

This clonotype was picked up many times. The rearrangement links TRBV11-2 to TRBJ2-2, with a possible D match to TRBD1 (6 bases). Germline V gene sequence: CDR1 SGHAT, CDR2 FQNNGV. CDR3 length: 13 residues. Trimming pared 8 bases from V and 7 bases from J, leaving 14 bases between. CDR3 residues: CASALGAGGELFF. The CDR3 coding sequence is TGTGCCAGCGCCCTGGGGGCGGGCGGGGAGCTGTTTTTT.

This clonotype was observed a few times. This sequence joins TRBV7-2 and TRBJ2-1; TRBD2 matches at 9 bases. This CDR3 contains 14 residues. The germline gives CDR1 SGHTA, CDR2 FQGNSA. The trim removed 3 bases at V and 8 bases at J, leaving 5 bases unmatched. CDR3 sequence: CASSFSGRPYEQFF. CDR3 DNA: TGTGCCAGCAGCTTCAGCGGGAGGCCGTATGAGCAGTTCTTC.

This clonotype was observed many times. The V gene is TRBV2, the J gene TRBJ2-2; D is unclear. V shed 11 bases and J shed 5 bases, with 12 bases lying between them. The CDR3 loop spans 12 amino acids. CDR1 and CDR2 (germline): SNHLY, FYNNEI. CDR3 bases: TGTGCCGCTGGGCAGTCTACCGGGGAGCTGTTTTTT. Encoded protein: CAAGQSTGELFF.

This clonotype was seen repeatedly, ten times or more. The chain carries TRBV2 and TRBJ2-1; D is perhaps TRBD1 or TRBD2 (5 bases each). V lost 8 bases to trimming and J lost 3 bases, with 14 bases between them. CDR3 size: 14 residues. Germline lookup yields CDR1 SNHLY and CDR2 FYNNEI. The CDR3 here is CASFGGPNYNEQFF. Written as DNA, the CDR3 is TGTGCCAGCTTTGGGGGACCTAACTACAATGAGCAGTTCTTC.

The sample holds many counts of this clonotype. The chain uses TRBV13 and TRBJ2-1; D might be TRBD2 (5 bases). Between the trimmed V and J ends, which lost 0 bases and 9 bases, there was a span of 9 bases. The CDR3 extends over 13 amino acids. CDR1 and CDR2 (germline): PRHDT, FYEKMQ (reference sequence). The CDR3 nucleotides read TGTGCCAGCAGCTTAGGACGGGGTAGTGAGCAGTTCTTC. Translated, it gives CASSLGRGSEQFF.

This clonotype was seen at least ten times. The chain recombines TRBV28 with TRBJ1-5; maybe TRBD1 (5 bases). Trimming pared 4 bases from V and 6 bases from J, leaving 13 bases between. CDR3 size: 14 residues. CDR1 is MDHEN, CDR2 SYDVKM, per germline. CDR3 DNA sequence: TGTGCCAGCAGTTACAGGAAAGTGGCTCAGCCCCAGCATTTT. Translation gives CASSYRKVAQPQHF. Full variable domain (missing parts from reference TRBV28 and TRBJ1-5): DVKVTQSSRYLVKRTGEKVFLECVQDMDHENMFWYRQDPGLGLRLIYFSYDVKMKEKGDIPEGYSVSREKKERFSLILESASTNQTSMYLCASSYRKVAQPQHFGDGTRLSIL.

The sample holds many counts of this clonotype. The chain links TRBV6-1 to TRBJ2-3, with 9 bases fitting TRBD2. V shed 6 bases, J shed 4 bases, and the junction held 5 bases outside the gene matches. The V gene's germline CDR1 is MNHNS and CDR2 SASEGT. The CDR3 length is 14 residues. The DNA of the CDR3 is TGTGCCAGCAGGGATAGCGGGAGCCCAGATACGCAGTATTTT. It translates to CASRDSGSPDTQYF.

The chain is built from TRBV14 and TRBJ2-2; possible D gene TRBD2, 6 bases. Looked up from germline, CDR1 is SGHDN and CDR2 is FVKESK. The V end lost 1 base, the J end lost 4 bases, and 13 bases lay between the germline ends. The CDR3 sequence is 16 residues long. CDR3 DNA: TGTGCCAGCAGCCAAGGGAGGACTATTCCCACCGGGGAGCTGTTTTTT. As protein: CASSQGRTIPTGELFF.

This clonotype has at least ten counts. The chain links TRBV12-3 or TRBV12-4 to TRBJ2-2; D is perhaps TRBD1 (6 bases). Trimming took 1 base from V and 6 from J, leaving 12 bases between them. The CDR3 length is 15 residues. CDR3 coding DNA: TGTGCCAGCAGTTTAGTGGGGGCCAAATCCGGGGAGCTGTTTTTT. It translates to CASSLVGAKSGELFF.

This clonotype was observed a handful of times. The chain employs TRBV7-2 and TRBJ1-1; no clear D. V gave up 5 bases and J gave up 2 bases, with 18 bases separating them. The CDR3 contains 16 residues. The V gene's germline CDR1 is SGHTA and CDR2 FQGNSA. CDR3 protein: CASSAYGDGVNTEAFF. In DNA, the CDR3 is TGTGCCAGCAGCGCCTACGGGGATGGGGTTAACACTGAAGCTTTCTTT.

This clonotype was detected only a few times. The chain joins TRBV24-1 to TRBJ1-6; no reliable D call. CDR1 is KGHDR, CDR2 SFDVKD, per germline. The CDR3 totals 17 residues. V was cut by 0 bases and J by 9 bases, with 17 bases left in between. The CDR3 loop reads CATSDLQNRGNGSPLHF. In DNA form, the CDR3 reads TGTGCCACCAGTGATTTGCAAAATCGGGGTAATGGTTCACCCCTCCACTTT.

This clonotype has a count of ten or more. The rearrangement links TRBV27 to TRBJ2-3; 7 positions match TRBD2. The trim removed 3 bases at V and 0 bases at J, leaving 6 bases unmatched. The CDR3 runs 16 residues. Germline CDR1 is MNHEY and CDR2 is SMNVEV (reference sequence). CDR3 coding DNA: TGTGCCAGCAGTTTCTACCTAGCGGCTAGCACAGATACGCAGTATTTT. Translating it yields CASSFYLAASTDTQYF.

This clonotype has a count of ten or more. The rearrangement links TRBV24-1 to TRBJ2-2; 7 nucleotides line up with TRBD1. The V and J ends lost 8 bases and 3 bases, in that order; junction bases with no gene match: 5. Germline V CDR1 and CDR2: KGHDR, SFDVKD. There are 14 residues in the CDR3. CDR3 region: CATIRQGDTGELFF. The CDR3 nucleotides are TGTGCCACCATTCGACAGGGCGACACCGGGGAGCTGTTTTTT.